The 13 T cell receptor beta chains below all came from one sample that was sequenced in a study of Ad26.COV2.S vaccination and SARS-CoV-2 variants. Treatment noted: 15 to 20 received Ad26.COV2.S at low or high dose, single or two shots; 5 received placebo; per-sample allocation not given. Samples analyzed were those drawn on day 63 after the first vaccine or placebo injection. Generated by immunoSEQ multiplex PCR, the TCRdb table keeps only in-frame clones and is missing some. Among 400,000 or so clones listed, approximately 90% were seen once. The sequencing used peripheral blood, collected in a trial of Ad26.COV2.S vaccine versus placebo. These TCRs come from a person aged 18-65 years who received the Ad26.COV2.S COVID-19 vaccine or a placebo.

The V gene is TRBV7-8, the J gene TRBJ1-1; perhaps TRBD1 as D (5 bases). CDR1 and CDR2 (germline): SGHVS, FQNEAQ. V was shortened by 5 bases and J by 5 bases, with 12 bases between the two germline ends. This CDR3 has 13 residues. The CDR3 DNA reads TGTGCCAGCAGCGGTACAGGACGGACTGAAGCTTTCTTT. It translates to CASSGTGRTEAFF.

This clone was observed once. The chain employs TRBV18 and TRBJ2-3, with 10 bases aligning to TRBD2. Germline trimming cut 0 bases from V and 2 bases from J; bases unmatched to any gene: 8. Germline assignment: CDR1 KGHSH and CDR2 LQKENI. This CDR3 is 18 amino acids long. The CDR3 DNA reads TGTGCCAGCTCACCACCTTTCCCTAGCGGGGGTCACACAGATACGCAGTATTTT. Its protein is CASSPPFPSGGHTDTQYF.

This chain's CDR3 is CASSTGTSGGTDTQYF. In nucleotides, the CDR3 is TGTGCCAGCAGCACGGGGACTAGCGGGGGGACAGATACGCAGTATTTT. The rearrangement links TRBV13 to TRBJ2-3; 15 bases are shared with TRBD2. V dropped 5 bases and J dropped 3; count of bases not matched to a gene: 3. Germline V gives CDR1 PRHDT, CDR2 FYEKMQ (reference sequence). The CDR3 spans 16 residues.

The chain combines TRBV3-1 (or the pseudogene TRBV3-2) with TRBJ1-4; D is unclear. V was cut by 1 base and J by 5 bases, with 5 bases left in between. The CDR3 loop spans 13 amino acids. Germline V gives CDR1 LGHDT, CDR2 YNNKEL (reference sequence). CDR3: CASSQGGNEKLFF. In DNA form, the CDR3 reads TGTGCCAGCAGCCAAGGAGGAAATGAAAAACTGTTTTTT.

This chain connects TRBV4-2 to TRBJ1-1; D gene unclear. Germline V CDR1 and CDR2: LGHNA, YNFKEQ. V shed 0 bases and J shed 5 bases, with 13 bases lying between them. CDR3 size: 15 residues. CDR3 in amino acids: CASSQDLRVGTEAFF. The CDR3 DNA sequence: TGTGCCAGCAGCCAAGATCTCCGGGTCGGAACTGAAGCTTTCTTT.

The V and J genes are TRBV7-8 and TRBJ2-1; 7 bases line up with TRBD2. Germline V gene data show CDR1 as SGHVS and CDR2 as FQNEAQ. V gave up 5 bases and J gave up 3 bases; unmatched junction bases: 7. This CDR3 is 15 amino acids long. The CDR3 nucleotides read TGTGCCAGCAGCAGAGGCGGGGACTACTACAATGAGCAGTTCTTC. Translating it yields CASSRGGDYYNEQFF.

The J gene is TRBJ1-4, the V gene TRBV2; D perhaps matches TRBD1 (5 bases). This CDR3 comprises 14 residues. Germline values: CDR1 SNHLY, CDR2 FYNNEI. With 5 bases removed from V and 4 bases from J, the gap between germline ends came to 11 bases. The CDR3 DNA sequence: TGTGCCAGCAGTTCTGACAGATATAATGAAAAACTGTTTTTT. Its protein is CASSSDRYNEKLFF.

In this sample, this clone turned up once. This chain joins TRBV6-5 and TRBJ1-4; D gene uncertain. Looked up from germline, CDR1 is MNHEY and CDR2 is SVGAGI. The CDR3 has 14 amino acids. V dropped 2 bases and J dropped 4 bases, with 8 bases sitting between them. CDR3 nucleotides: TGTGCCAGCAGTTACGAGCAGGATAATGAAAAACTGTTTTTT. Amino acid sequence: CASSYEQDNEKLFF.

The rearrangement links TRBV11-2 to TRBJ1-2; D is possibly TRBD1 (6 bases). The CDR3 totals 15 residues. Germline CDR1 SGHAT, CDR2 FQNNGV. The V end lost 5 bases, the J end lost 5 bases, and 18 bases lay between the germline ends. The CDR3 DNA is TGTGCCAGCAGCCTCAACGCGGGGGGCCTATATGGCTACACCTTC. Translation: CASSLNAGGLYGYTF.

The V and J genes are TRBV12-2 and TRBJ2-7; the table's D call, TRBD1, was not checked against the DNA. TRBV12-2 represents a pseudogene. The CDR3 length is 14 residues. The CDR3 protein is CASRLVRGHNEQYF. Here the CDR3 DNA reads TGTGCAAGTCGCTTAGTCAGGGGCCATAACGAGCAGTACTTC.

The genes are TRBV2 and TRBJ1-5; D is perhaps TRBD1 (5 bases). The germline CDR1 and CDR2 sequences are SNHLY and FYNNEI. This CDR3 comprises 17 residues. V lost 0 bases to trimming and J lost 0 bases, with 12 bases between them. The CDR3 here is CASSEARTGYSNQPQHF. Here the CDR3 DNA reads TGTGCCAGCAGTGAAGCGCGAACAGGCTATAGCAATCAGCCCCAGCATTTT.

The V gene is TRBV7-9, the J gene TRBJ1-2; tentatively, D is TRBD1 (5 bases). The CDR3 is 15 amino acids. Germline V lookup: CDR1 SEHNR, CDR2 FQNEAQ (reference sequence). The ends were cut back, 5 bases at V and 3 bases at J, with 16 bases in the middle. The CDR3 is CASSQNGAFYYGYTF. The CDR3 DNA reads TGTGCCAGCAGCCAAAACGGGGCTTTCTACTATGGCTACACCTTC.

Worth noting for this clone: The same CDR3 can be traced to other DNA sequences in this sample. The chain uses TRBV12-3 or TRBV12-4 and TRBJ1-1; D may be TRBD1 (5 bases). The CDR3 has 13 amino acids. Trimming cost V 1 base and J 5 bases, with 8 bases left between them. This chain's CDR3 is CASSLGGGTEAFF. DNA of the CDR3: TGTGCCAGCAGTTTAGGTGGGGGGACTGAAGCTTTCTTT.